This is a list of T cell receptor beta chains from one sample in a study of shared clonotypes between healthy human individuals. Profiled with immunoSEQ multiplex PCR; TCRdb holds only in-frame clones, not every one. This table has over 850,000 clones, 70% to 80% appearing once. The sequenced sample was memory CD4+ T cells from PBMCs. All receptors derive from a man younger than 35 in good health. Some clones in this sample may be carry-over from other donors' samples. Both conserved end residues are part of each CDR3. Fields, in order: V gene, J gene, D gene, clone size, CDR3 DNA, CDR3 protein. The D gene is left open where the match is weak. The size field is filled for only some rows; it gives once, few, many or a size class.

V gene: TRBV28; J gene: TRBJ1-2; D gene: NA; clone size: NA; CDR3 DNA: TGTGCCAGCAGTTTCGGGGGGGGACATGGCTACACCTTC; CDR3 protein: CASSFGGGHGYTF
V gene: TRBV2; J gene: TRBJ2-3; D gene: TRBD1; clone size: NA; CDR3 DNA: TGTGCCAGCAATGCGAGGACAGGGGGTATAACAGATACGCAGTATTTT; CDR3 protein: CASNARTGGITDTQYF
V gene: TRBV28; J gene: TRBJ2-1; D gene: NA; clone size: NA; CDR3 DNA: TGTGCCAGCAGTTCCTTGGATCCTGGTAGGTACAATGAGCAGTTCTTC; CDR3 protein: CASSSLDPGRYNEQFF
V gene: TRBV30; J gene: TRBJ2-3; D gene: TRBD2; clone size: NA; CDR3 DNA: TGTGCCGGACTAGCACCGAGCACAGATACGCAGTATTTT; CDR3 protein: CAGLAPSTDTQYF
V gene: TRBV7-9; J gene: TRBJ1-1; D gene: NA; clone size: NA; CDR3 DNA: TGTGCCAGCAGCTTCTTTGAGGAGACTGAAGCTTTCTTT; CDR3 protein: CASSFFEETEAFF
V gene: TRBV15; J gene: TRBJ2-7; D gene: NA; clone size: NA; CDR3 DNA: TGTGCCACCAGCAGAGGAGAGGTCGAGCAGTACTTC; CDR3 protein: CATSRGEVEQYF
V gene: TRBV11-3; J gene: TRBJ2-3; D gene: NA; clone size: NA; CDR3 DNA: TGTGCCAGCAGCCCCTGGCGGGAAGAGGCCGATACGCAGTATTTT; CDR3 protein: CASSPWREEADTQYF
V gene: TRBV4-2; J gene: TRBJ2-2; D gene: NA; clone size: NA; CDR3 DNA: TGTGCCAGCAGCCAACCGACCGGGGAGCTGTTTTTT; CDR3 protein: CASSQPTGELFF
V gene: TRBV2; J gene: TRBJ1-3; D gene: NA; clone size: few; CDR3 DNA: TGTGCCAGCAGCTTCAGTGGAAACACCATATATTTT; CDR3 protein: CASSFSGNTIYF
V gene: TRBV18; J gene: TRBJ1-5; D gene: NA; clone size: NA; CDR3 DNA: TGTGCCAGCTCTGGTCCAGGCTCCGCGCAGGATCAGCCCCAGCATTTT; CDR3 protein: CASSGPGSAQDQPQHF
V gene: TRBV19; J gene: TRBJ2-5; D gene: NA; clone size: NA; CDR3 DNA: TGTGCCAGTGGGGAATTTGGGAGGGAGACCCAGTACTTC; CDR3 protein: CASGEFGRETQYF
V gene: TRBV7-9; J gene: TRBJ1-2; D gene: NA; clone size: NA; CDR3 DNA: TGTGCCAGCAGCTTTGAGGGGTTTGGCTACACCTTC; CDR3 protein: CASSFEGFGYTF
V gene: TRBV6-1; J gene: TRBJ1-1; D gene: TRBD1; clone size: NA; CDR3 DNA: TGTGCCAGCAGAGGACAGGCGTACACTGAAGCTTTCTTT; CDR3 protein: CASRGQAYTEAFF
V gene: TRBV28; J gene: TRBJ1-4; D gene: NA; clone size: NA; CDR3 DNA: TGTGCCAGTCTGGCGGGGACTAATGAAAAACTGTTTTTT; CDR3 protein: CASLAGTNEKLFF
V gene: TRBV6-5; J gene: TRBJ1-3; D gene: NA; clone size: NA; CDR3 DNA: TGTGCCAGCAGTTACGACAGTAGTATTTTTGGAAACACCATATATTTT; CDR3 protein: CASSYDSSIFGNTIYF
V gene: TRBV5-1; J gene: TRBJ2-2; D gene: TRBD2; clone size: NA; CDR3 DNA: TGCGCCAGCAGCTTGGGGACTAGCGGGAGTCTGTGGACCGGGGAGCTGTTTTTT; CDR3 protein: CASSLGTSGSLWTGELFF
V gene: TRBV11-2; J gene: TRBJ1-1; D gene: NA; clone size: few; CDR3 DNA: TGTGCCAGCAGCTTAGACGGGCTATCTTTTGTCGAAGCTTTCTTT; CDR3 protein: CASSLDGLSFVEAFF
V gene: TRBV6-1; J gene: TRBJ2-2; D gene: NA; clone size: NA; CDR3 DNA: TGTGCCAACCGGGATAACACCGGGGAGCTGTTTTTT; CDR3 protein: CANRDNTGELFF
V gene: TRBV7-3; J gene: TRBJ2-3; D gene: NA; clone size: NA; CDR3 DNA: TGTGCCAGCAGCTTATTTTCTGACGCTGAGCCGCAGTATTTT; CDR3 protein: CASSLFSDAEPQYF
V gene: TRBV14; J gene: TRBJ2-2; D gene: NA; clone size: NA; CDR3 DNA: TGTGCCAGCAGCCGCCGGGGCACCGGGGAGCTGTTTTTT; CDR3 protein: CASSRRGTGELFF
V gene: TRBV27; J gene: TRBJ2-2; D gene: TRBD2; clone size: NA; CDR3 DNA: TGTGCCAGCAACCGGGGGAGGGGCCTTGCCGGGGAGCTGTTTTTT; CDR3 protein: CASNRGRGLAGELFF
V gene: TRBV2; J gene: TRBJ1-5; D gene: NA; clone size: NA; CDR3 DNA: TGTGCCAGCAGTGAACTAGTGAGCAATCAGCCCCAGCATTTT; CDR3 protein: CASSELVSNQPQHF
V gene: TRBV6-1; J gene: TRBJ2-3; D gene: TRBD2; clone size: NA; CDR3 DNA: TGTGCCAGCAGCGCTAAAGCGGGGAGCACAGATACGCAGTATTTT; CDR3 protein: CASSAKAGSTDTQYF
V gene: TRBV5-1; J gene: TRBJ2-7; D gene: NA; clone size: once; CDR3 DNA: TGCGCCAGCAGCCTTGAGACAGGAACGAACGAGCAGTACTTC; CDR3 protein: CASSLETGTNEQYF
V gene: TRBV9; J gene: TRBJ2-1; D gene: NA; clone size: NA; CDR3 DNA: TGTGCCAGCAGCGGCGGGATGCGGGACCCCATAATAAATGAGCAGTTCTTC; CDR3 protein: CASSGGMRDPIINEQFF
V gene: TRBV7-6; J gene: TRBJ2-1; D gene: NA; clone size: NA; CDR3 DNA: TGTGCCAGCAGCTTAGAACAGGGCTTCTATGAGCAGTTCTTC; CDR3 protein: CASSLEQGFYEQFF
V gene: TRBV4-2; J gene: TRBJ1-4; D gene: NA; clone size: NA; CDR3 DNA: TGTGCCAGCAGCCAAGTTTTGCAGGAGAATGAAAAACTGTTTTTT; CDR3 protein: CASSQVLQENEKLFF
V gene: TRBV30; J gene: TRBJ1-2; D gene: NA; clone size: NA; CDR3 DNA: TGTGCCTGGTCAGAAACGGTAACGACGGGGTATGGCTACACCTTC; CDR3 protein: CAWSETVTTGYGYTF
V gene: TRBV5-1; J gene: TRBJ1-1; D gene: NA; clone size: NA; CDR3 DNA: TGCGCCAGCAGCCCGGGAGGGACCATGAACACTGAAGCTTTCTTT; CDR3 protein: CASSPGGTMNTEAFF
V gene: TRBV14; J gene: TRBJ2-1; D gene: NA; clone size: NA; CDR3 DNA: TGTGCCAGCAGCCTGGACTATCGGTGGCAGTTCTTC; CDR3 protein: CASSLDYRWQFF
V gene: TRBV6-6; J gene: TRBJ2-7; D gene: NA; clone size: few; CDR3 DNA: TGTGCCAGCAGCCACTTCGGGATCTACGAGCAGTACTTC; CDR3 protein: CASSHFGIYEQYF